A single sample is the source of the 22 T cell receptor beta chains below, sequenced in a study of blood T cell repertoires in COVID-19. Profiling relied on immunoSEQ multiplex PCR, and the TCRdb table lists in-frame clones only, not all of them. The table has roughly 220,000 clones, roughly 88% seen once. Material: PBMCs or T cells enriched from blood (not recorded which). These receptors were taken from a woman between 45 and 60 years old with acute COVID-19.

CDR3 loop: CASSHPGLAGGVWTDTQYF. The CDR3 DNA reads TGTGCCAGCAGTCACCCGGGACTAGCGGGAGGGGTTTGGACAGATACGCAGTATTTT. The chain couples TRBV27 to TRBJ2-3; 16 bases map to TRBD2. Germline assignment: CDR1 MNHEY and CDR2 SMNVEV (reference sequence). The CDR3 totals 19 residues. With 5 bases clipped from V and 3 bases from J, the junction kept 11 bases outside the gene matches.

This chain joins TRBV28 and TRBJ2-3; 7 positions agree with TRBD2. V gave up 7 bases and J gave up 1 base; unmatched junction bases: 5. The CDR3 consists of 14 residues. Germline loops: CDR1 MDHEN, CDR2 SYDVKM. The CDR3 protein is CASNRSGGTDTQYF. CDR3 nucleotides: TGTGCCAGCAATAGGAGCGGGGGCACAGATACGCAGTATTTT.

The genes are TRBV5-1 and TRBJ2-5, with 9 bases lining up with TRBD2. J gave up 2 bases and V 4 bases, and 6 bases lay outside the gene matches. This CDR3 has 15 residues. The germline CDR1 and CDR2 sequences are SGHRS and YFSETQ. The CDR3: CASSHSLAGQETQYF. CDR3 DNA sequence: TGCGCCAGCAGCCATTCCCTAGCGGGACAAGAGACCCAGTACTTC. The whole variable domain, remainder taken from reference TRBV5-1 and TRBJ2-5, is KAGVTQTPRYLIKTRGQQVTLSCSPISGHRSVSWYQQTPGQGLQFLFEYFSETQRNKGNFPGRFSGRQFSNSRSEMNVSTLELGDSALYLCASSHSLAGQETQYFGPGTRLLVL.

The chain links TRBV3-1 (or the pseudogene TRBV3-2) to TRBJ2-1; D might be TRBD2 (5 bases). V was pared by 1 base and J by 7 bases, with 20 bases between. Germline-derived CDR1 and CDR2 are LGHDT and YNNKEL (reference sequence). CDR3 length: 17 amino acids. The CDR3, as DNA: TGTGCCAGCAGCCAAGTGCTACTAGTTCCGAACGGGAATGAGCAGTTCTTC. Its protein product is CASSQVLLVPNGNEQFF.

The chain carries TRBV2 and TRBJ1-1; tentatively, D is TRBD1 (6 bases). The germline gives CDR1 SNHLY, CDR2 FYNNEI. The CDR3 length is 18 residues. V lost 1 base and J 1 base, leaving 19 bases between the germline ends. CDR3 region: CASSEGQGPGFGNTEAFF. As DNA, the CDR3 is TGTGCCAGCAGTGAAGGTCAGGGGCCGGGATTTGGGAACACTGAAGCTTTCTTT.

V usage is TRBV2 and J usage is TRBJ2-7; TRBD2 matches 9 bases. V dropped 8 bases and J dropped 0; count of bases not matched to a gene: 5. The CDR3 length is 14 residues. The germline V gene encodes CDR1 SNHLY and CDR2 FYNNEI. The CDR3: CASPREGSSYEQYF. The CDR3 DNA sequence: TGTGCCAGCCCGCGGGAGGGGAGCTCCTACGAGCAGTACTTC.

The chain carries TRBV9 and TRBJ1-2; a possible D gene is TRBD1 (5 bases). The CDR3 extends over 15 amino acids. Trimming left V 0 bases short and J 0 bases short, with 9 bases between. CDR1 is SGDLS and CDR2 is YYNGEE in the germline V gene. Written as DNA, the CDR3 is TGTGCCAGCAGCGTAGGAAGGGGATCTAACTATGGCTACACCTTC. Translated: CASSVGRGSNYGYTF.

This rearrangement joins TRBV19 to TRBJ1-2, with D uncertain. The CDR3 has 14 amino acids. V lost 3 bases, J lost 1 base, and 9 bases lay in between. Germline V gives CDR1 LNHDA, CDR2 SQIVND (reference sequence). CDR3 nucleotide sequence: TGTGCCAGTAGTATCGGCAGGATTAACTATGGCTACACCTTC. Its translation: CASSIGRINYGYTF.

The V gene is TRBV2, the J gene TRBJ2-1; D remains unclear. The length of the CDR3 is 12 residues. Trimming pared 4 bases from V and 7 bases from J, leaving 8 bases between. Germline V gene lookup returns CDR1 SNHLY and CDR2 FYNNEI. Here the CDR3 reads CASSGPGNEQFF. Here the CDR3 DNA reads TGTGCCAGCAGTGGACCAGGAAATGAGCAGTTCTTC.

This clone was picked up one time. The gene calls are TRBV2 and TRBJ2-2; 11 bases align to TRBD2. CDR1 and CDR2 (germline): SNHLY, FYNNEI. J lost 5 bases, V lost 6 bases, and 5 bases had no gene match. The CDR3 is 15 residues long. CDR3 nucleotides: TGTGCCAGCAGCCGACTAGCGGGGAGGACCGGGGAGCTGTTTTTT. This codes for CASSRLAGRTGELFF.

This chain joins TRBV28 and TRBJ1-5; no firm D call. Germline V gives CDR1 MDHEN, CDR2 SYDVKM. The CDR3 has 16 amino acids. Between the trimmed V and J ends, which lost 3 bases and 4 bases, there was a span of 16 bases. CDR3 nucleotides: TGTGCCAGCAGTTTTATCCTCATCCCTGCGAATCAGCCCCAGCATTTT. Amino acid sequence: CASSFILIPANQPQHF.

This chain connects TRBV5-1 to TRBJ1-2; 9 bases align to TRBD1. This CDR3 has 15 amino acids. Germline CDR1 and CDR2: SGHRS and YFSETQ. V gave up 9 bases and J gave up 8 bases; unmatched junction bases: 17. CDR3 loop: CATRPGQGYIGGYTF. As DNA, the CDR3 is TGCGCCACCCGACCGGGACAGGGCTATATTGGGGGCTACACCTTC.

The genes are TRBV30 and TRBJ1-5; D gene unclear. Trimming took 0 bases from V and 0 from J, leaving 9 bases between them. Germline V gives CDR1 GTSNPN, CDR2 SVGIG (reference sequence). CDR3 size: 15 residues. CDR3 nucleotide sequence: TGTGCCTGGAGTGTACGAGCGGGTAGCAATCAGCCCCAGCATTTT. Its translation: CAWSVRAGSNQPQHF.

V is TRBV7-9 and J is TRBJ2-2; 11 nucleotides match TRBD2. Germline V gene sequence: CDR1 SEHNR, CDR2 FQNEAQ (reference sequence). The CDR3 length is 16 residues. V lost 0 bases and J lost 4; bases outside the gene matches: 1. The CDR3 sequence: CASSLALAGGTGELFF. DNA for the CDR3: TGTGCCAGCAGCTTAGCTCTAGCGGGAGGCACCGGGGAGCTGTTTTTT. The complete variable domain, with remaining parts taken from reference TRBV7-9 and TRBJ2-2, reads DTGVSQNPRHKITKRGQNVTFRCDPISEHNRLYWYRQTLGQGPEFLTYFQNEAQLEKSRLLSDRFSAERPKGSFSTLEIQRTEQGDSAMYLCASSLALAGGTGELFFGEGSRLTVL.

This clone appeared once. The chain employs TRBV6-4 and TRBJ2-3; 10 nucleotides agree with TRBD1. The CDR3 is 14 residues long. Unmatched junction bases numbered 7, after V lost 7 bases and J lost 6 bases. In germline, CDR1 is MRHNA, CDR2 SNTAGT. The CDR3 DNA reads as TGTGCCAGCACCCCGACAGGGGGCGAGGATACGCAGTATTTT. Its translation is CASTPTGGEDTQYF.

The rearrangement links TRBV28 to TRBJ2-2; perhaps TRBD1 as D (6 bases). V was cut by 4 bases and J by 4 bases, with 13 bases left in between. In germline, CDR1 is MDHEN, CDR2 SYDVKM. This CDR3 has 15 residues. CDR3 DNA: TGTGCCAGCAGTTCCAGGGGTATACGCACCGGGGAGCTGTTTTTT. Translation gives CASSSRGIRTGELFF.

The rearrangement uses TRBV19 and TRBJ2-5, with 8 bases identical to TRBD1. This CDR3 region has 14 residues. The ends lost 6 bases at V and 5 bases at J; junction bases unmatched: 8. CDR1 is LNHDA and CDR2 is SQIVND in the germline V gene (reference sequence). CDR3 coding DNA: TGTGCCAGTAGACCTGACAGGGGACGTGAGACCCAGTACTTC. Residues: CASRPDRGRETQYF.

In its sample, this clone was seen a few times. The genes are TRBV11-2 and TRBJ2-7; D is uncertain. The CDR3 has 15 residues. V shed 5 bases and J shed 6 bases, with 20 bases lying between them. From germline, CDR1 is SGHAT and CDR2 FQNNGV. The CDR3 coding sequence is TGTGCCAGCAGCCTCACTGTAGTTGCTGTGAGCGAGCAGTACTTC. It yields the protein CASSLTVVAVSEQYF.

This chain links TRBV25-1 with TRBJ2-7, with 10 positions matching TRBD1. Per germline, CDR1 MGHDK and CDR2 SYGVNS. V trimming: 4 bases; J trimming: 6 bases; junction bases outside the gene matches: 3. There are 13 residues in the CDR3. CDR3 nucleotide sequence: TGTGCCAGCAGTGGGGGACAGGGGCGCGAGCAGTACTTC. This codes for CASSGGQGREQYF.

The rearrangement links TRBV9 to TRBJ2-1; 11 bases align to TRBD2. This CDR3 spans 14 amino acids. J lost 13 bases, V lost 0 bases, and 6 bases had no gene match. Germline V lookup: CDR1 SGDLS, CDR2 YYNGEE. CDR3: CASSVATSGSFQFF. In DNA, the CDR3 is TGTGCCAGCAGCGTAGCAACTAGCGGGAGTTTCCAGTTCTTC. The entire variable domain, with the rest obtained from reference TRBV9 and TRBJ2-1, is as follows: DSGVTQTPKHLITATGQRVTLRCSPRSGDLSVYWYQQSLDQGLQFLIQYYNGEERAKGNILERFSAQQFPDLHSELNLSSLELGDSALYFCASSVATSGSFQFFGPGTRLTVL.

V is TRBV7-3 and J is TRBJ1-1; 8 positions agree with TRBD1. The CDR3 covers 14 residues. Germline CDR1 and CDR2: SGHTA and FQGTGA. V lost 4 bases to trimming and J lost 4 bases; unmatched junction nucleotides: 5. CDR3 amino acids: CASSSRDRITEAFF. The CDR3 nucleotides read TGTGCCAGCAGCTCCCGGGACAGGATCACTGAAGCTTTCTTT.

Of note for this clone: Other nucleotide sequences in the sample specify the same CDR3. The rearrangement uses TRBV29-1 and TRBJ2-7; D perhaps matches TRBD2 (5 bases). The germline V gene encodes CDR1 SQVTM and CDR2 ANQGSEA. CDR3 size: 12 residues. Trimming shortened V by 5 bases and J by 0 bases, and 8 bases separated the two germline ends. The CDR3 DNA reads as TGCAGCGTTTCCGGGAACTCCTACGAGCAGTACTTC. This codes for CSVSGNSYEQYF.